Below are 10 T cell receptor beta chains sequenced from a single sample in a study of blood T cell repertoires in COVID-19. Clones were read by immunoSEQ multiplex PCR, and TCRdb kept only the in-frame ones, dropping some. The sample contains some 190,000 clones, roughly 84% of which appear only once. Input material: peripheral blood. These receptors originate from a woman aged 80 or over with active or convalescent COVID-19.

The chain couples TRBV2 to TRBJ1-2; D is undetermined. This CDR3 has 14 residues. V lost 6 bases and J lost 4, with 15 bases in between. Germline values: CDR1 SNHLY, CDR2 FYNNEI. CDR3 DNA: TGTGCCAGCAGGGCGGGGTATCCTCTCTATGGCTACACCTTC. Its protein product is CASRAGYPLYGYTF.

This clone was seen only once. V and J are TRBV6-6 and TRBJ2-1; D is uncertain. V dropped 0 bases and J dropped 7 bases, with 10 bases sitting between them. CDR3 length equals 14 residues. Germline CDR1 MNHNY, CDR2 SVGAGI (reference sequence). CDR3 sequence: CASSYSGAVNEQFF. CDR3 DNA: TGTGCCAGCAGTTACTCTGGTGCGGTAAATGAGCAGTTCTTC.

This rearrangement joins TRBV9 to TRBJ2-7; a weak D match, TRBD2 (5 bases). V was pared by 4 bases and J by 6 bases, with 20 bases between. The CDR3 sequence is 15 residues long. Germline CDR1 and CDR2: SGDLS and YYNGEE. This CDR3 is CASSRDLGRAGEQYF. Written as DNA, the CDR3 is TGTGCCAGCAGCAGAGACTTAGGACGGGCGGGCGAGCAGTACTTC.

This chain links TRBV2 with TRBJ2-5, with D maybe TRBD2 (6 bases). V was shortened by 1 base and J by 4 bases, with 10 bases between the two germline ends. CDR1 SNHLY and CDR2 FYNNEI come from the germline V gene. The length of the CDR3 is 14 residues. CDR3 in amino acids: CASSEVRGVETQYF. For the CDR3, the DNA is TGTGCCAGCAGTGAAGTTCGCGGGGTAGAGACCCAGTACTTC. Using reference TRBV2 and TRBJ2-5 for the parts outside the CDR3, the full variable domain is EPEVTQTPSHQVTQMGQEVILRCVPISNHLYFYWYRQILGQKVEFLVSFYNNEISEKSEIFDDQFSVERPDGSNFTLKIRSTKLEDSAMYFCASSEVRGVETQYFGPGTRLLVL.

V and J are TRBV2 and TRBJ1-5; D gene uncertain. This CDR3 spans 15 amino acids. The germline V and J ends were trimmed by 7 bases and 6 bases, with 19 bases remaining between them. CDR1 SNHLY and CDR2 FYNNEI come from the germline V gene. In DNA, the CDR3 is TGTGCCAGCATGGTCGGTCCCCTACCCGGTCAGCCCCAGCATTTT. The encoded protein is CASMVGPLPGQPQHF.

The chain has TRBV7-3 and TRBJ2-3; 12 bases line up with TRBD1. Germline V gene sequence: CDR1 SGHTA, CDR2 FQGTGA. This CDR3 has 16 amino acids. V gave up 2 bases and J gave up 5 bases; unmatched junction bases: 5. The CDR3 region has the DNA TGTGCCAGCAGCTTACCCGGGACAGGGGGCGGAGATACGCAGTATTTT. The encoded protein is CASSLPGTGGGDTQYF.

This chain uses TRBV27 with TRBJ2-6; TRBD1 matches at 7 bases. CDR3 length: 17 amino acids. Per germline, CDR1 MNHEY and CDR2 SMNVEV (reference sequence). Germline trimming cut 2 bases from V and 0 bases from J; bases unmatched to any gene: 4. The CDR3 sequence: CASSLRTGGSGANVLTF. The CDR3 coding sequence is TGTGCCAGCAGTTTAAGGACAGGCGGCTCTGGGGCCAACGTCCTGACTTTC.

The chain links TRBV18 to TRBJ1-5, with 8 bases matching TRBD1. The germline V gene has CDR1 KGHSH and CDR2 LQKENI. After removal of 3 bases from V and 2 bases from J, the junction contained 6 bases not matched to a gene. The CDR3 covers 16 residues. The CDR3 sequence is CASSPEQGDGNQPQHF. Written as DNA, the CDR3 is TGTGCCAGCTCACCGGAACAGGGGGATGGCAATCAGCCCCAGCATTTT.

The chain joins TRBV10-3 to TRBJ2-2; 8 bases agree with TRBD1. The CDR3 is 15 residues long. CDR1 is ENHRY, CDR2 SYGVKD, per germline. J gave up 5 bases and V 7 bases, and 9 bases lay outside the gene matches. In DNA form, the CDR3 reads TGTGCCATCAAGGTGGGGCAGGGGGCGACCGGGGAGCTGTTTTTT. It is translated as CAIKVGQGATGELFF.

The J gene is TRBJ1-2, the V gene TRBV5-1; 8 bases fit TRBD1. The V gene's germline CDR1 is SGHRS and CDR2 YFSETQ. The CDR3 consists of 14 residues. V lost 0 bases, J lost 8 bases, and 6 bases stayed unmatched. Here the CDR3 reads CASSLAQGAGGYTF. Written as DNA, the CDR3 is TGCGCCAGCAGCTTGGCGCAGGGGGCTGGAGGCTACACCTTC.